The following is a T cell receptor beta chain sequence with its context. Its antigen is still unknown. The repertoire was sequenced with immunoSEQ multiplex PCR; TCRdb's copy has only in-frame clones and lacks some. Of roughly 20,000 clones listed, less than 99% are singletons. Deletions cut 5 bases from V and 15 bases from J, with 29 bases between. The germline V gene encodes CDR1 SGHTA and CDR2 FQGNSA. This CDR3 is 16 amino acids long. The naive gate required viable CD3+CD4+ or CD3+CD8+ cells with CCR7+CD45RA+CD45RO-CD95-CD27+CD28+ phenotype. Peripheral blood was collected from the related graft donor on the marrow donation day. The data originate from a study of T cells after posttransplantation cyclophosphamide. Findings of the study overall: Later blood repertoires were often dominated by clones from the donor CD8+ memory compartment. Tissue-infiltrating T cells from skin or gut overlapped little with blood T cells. Recipient CMV seropositivity and CMV reactivation strongly tracked TRB clonality.

Source material: naive CD4+ T cells sorted from PBMCs. V is TRBV7-2 and J is TRBJ2-1, with D possibly TRBD1 on 6 matching bases. The source is a man between 40 and 49 years old in good health, CMV-negative, and a related stem cell transplant donor. The CDR3 bases are TGTGCCAGCAGCCGCGATATACCCTCATGGGGGCACGAGGGGTTCTTC. This gives the protein CASSRDIPSWGHEGFF.